Below, 29 T cell receptor beta chains from the same sample are listed, as sequenced in a study of blood T cell repertoires in COVID-19. Sequenced by immunoSEQ multiplex PCR; TCRdb stores in-frame clones only, minus some. The repertoire holds some 320,000 clones, roughly 85% seen once, with approximately 1.9% in the top ten. Material for sequencing was PBMCs or T cells enriched from blood (not recorded which). The source of these receptors is a woman aged 25 to 39 who had been exposed to COVID-19.

This chain joins TRBV6-5 and TRBJ1-5; D uncertain. V was pared by 3 bases and J by 5 bases, with 8 bases between. The CDR3 has 13 residues. The germline CDR1 and CDR2 sequences are MNHEY and SVGAGI. CDR3 region: CASSYGKHQPQHF. The DNA of the CDR3 is TGTGCCAGCAGTTATGGCAAACATCAGCCCCAGCATTTT.

This clone was found a few times. The chain is built from TRBV2 and TRBJ2-7; 9 bases are a match to TRBD2. CDR1 is SNHLY, CDR2 FYNNEI, per germline. The ends lost 1 base at V and 4 bases at J; junction bases unmatched: 11. The CDR3 extends over 17 amino acids. The CDR3 DNA sequence: TGTGCCAGCAGTGAAGGTGGGGGTAGCGGGGGATCATACGAGCAGTACTTC. Amino acid sequence: CASSEGGGSGGSYEQYF.

This rearrangement joins TRBV9 to TRBJ2-1; TRBD1 is a possible D gene (6 bases). With 4 bases removed from V and 5 bases from J, the gap between germline ends came to 13 bases. The germline CDR1 and CDR2 sequences are SGDLS and YYNGEE. This CDR3 is built from 14 residues. The CDR3 bases are TGTGCCAGCAGCCCAACACAGGGAAACAATGAGCAGTTCTTC. Encoded protein: CASSPTQGNNEQFF.

This chain joins TRBV4-1 and TRBJ1-2; the D gene is possibly TRBD1 (5 bases). The CDR3 loop spans 14 amino acids. The germline CDR1 and CDR2 sequences are MGHRA and YSYEKL. The V gene lost 4 bases and the J gene lost 0 bases, with 9 bases spanning the gap. The CDR3 region is CASSLQGTNYGYTF. The CDR3 DNA is TGCGCCAGCAGCCTGCAGGGCACTAACTATGGCTACACCTTC.

The chain joins TRBV7-3 to TRBJ2-3; a weak D match, TRBD2 (5 bases). Trimming removed 0 bases at V and 3 bases at J, with 13 bases between. Germline V gene sequence: CDR1 SGHTA, CDR2 FQGTGA. The CDR3 consists of 16 residues. The CDR3 loop reads CASSLTGGYGTDTQYF. The CDR3 DNA follows: TGTGCCAGCAGCTTAACGGGCGGGTACGGGACAGATACGCAGTATTTT.

The chain links TRBV5-4 to TRBJ2-3, with no clear D. Per the germline V gene, CDR1 is SGHNT and CDR2 is YYREEE (reference sequence). The CDR3 has 14 amino acids. V was clipped by 0 bases and J by 3 bases, with 8 bases between them. CDR3 DNA sequence: TGTGCCAGCAGCTTGGACAGCCTTACAGATACGCAGTATTTT. It codes for CASSLDSLTDTQYF.

The J gene is TRBJ1-1, the V gene TRBV10-3; D might be TRBD1 (5 bases). V was pared by 6 bases and J by 2 bases, with 19 bases between. CDR3 length equals 16 residues. Germline V gene lookup returns CDR1 ENHRY and CDR2 SYGVKD. The chain's CDR3 is CAIRDTATELNTEAFF. CDR3 nucleotide sequence: TGTGCCATCAGGGACACGGCGACGGAATTAAACACTGAAGCTTTCTTT.

This clone was recorded a few times. Its ends do not fully match the called genes, so a read error is possible. The J gene is TRBJ2-7, the V gene TRBV2; 8 bases line up with TRBD1. The CDR3 covers 15 residues. The V gene's germline CDR1 is SNHLY and CDR2 FYNNEI. For the CDR3, the DNA is TGTGCCAGCAGTGAATCACGTCCCGGGACAGGCCTAAGGGATTTC. The encoded protein is CASSESRPGTGLRDF.

The chain carries TRBV25-1 and TRBJ2-7; TRBD2 matches at 15 bases. The trim removed 8 bases at V and 6 bases at J, leaving 14 bases unmatched. The CDR3 has 17 residues. Germline V CDR1 and CDR2: MGHDK, SYGVNS. CDR3 loop: CASRTHSGLAGGGEQYF. The DNA for the CDR3 is TGTGCCAGCCGTACACACTCGGGACTAGCGGGAGGAGGCGAGCAGTACTTC.

V is TRBV24-1 and J is TRBJ2-3; 7 bases are shared with TRBD2. V lost 5 bases to trimming and J lost 5 bases; unmatched junction nucleotides: 15. The germline CDR1 and CDR2 sequences are KGHDR and SFDVKD. The CDR3 sequence is 17 residues long. DNA for the CDR3: TGTGCCACCAGTGTCCATTGGCGGGAGAGCGGTAGAGATACGCAGTATTTT. Translation: CATSVHWRESGRDTQYF.

This chain connects TRBV5-1 to TRBJ1-5; D is uncertain. Germline assignment: CDR1 SGHRS and CDR2 YFSETQ. The V and J ends lost 1 base and 3 bases respectively, with 11 bases between them. The CDR3 consists of 15 residues. CDR3 nucleotides: TGCGCCAGCAGCTTGCTCCCTGGCAACAATCAGCCCCAGCATTTT. Translated: CASSLLPGNNQPQHF.

Note on this clone: This specimen includes other DNA sequences encoding the same CDR3. DNA of the CDR3: TGTGCCAGCAGTCCCAGGTACTCTGGCTACACCTTC. Translated, it gives CASSPRYSGYTF. The rearrangement uses TRBV7-9 and TRBJ1-2; D is ambiguous. V was pared by 6 bases and J by 7 bases, with 12 bases between. The CDR3 is 12 residues long. Germline V gene sequence: CDR1 SEHNR, CDR2 FQNEAQ (reference sequence).

This chain joins TRBV12-3 or TRBV12-4 and TRBJ2-1, with D possibly being TRBD1 (6 bases). This CDR3 comprises 13 residues. V lost 2 bases and J lost 8, with 10 bases in between. The CDR3 loop reads CASSLLQGHEQFF. The DNA of the CDR3 is TGTGCCAGCAGTTTACTACAGGGCCATGAGCAGTTCTTC.

The V and J genes are TRBV6-5 and TRBJ2-6, with D unresolved. V was cut by 0 bases and J by 1 base, with 7 bases left in between. This CDR3 is built from 16 residues. CDR1 MNHEY and CDR2 SVGAGI come from the germline V gene. The CDR3 coding sequence is TGTGCCAGCAGTTACTCGCCGGGTTCTGGGGCCAACGTCCTGACTTTC. Translating it yields CASSYSPGSGANVLTF.

The chain uses TRBV7-2 and TRBJ1-2; 7 positions match TRBD1. Germline assignment: CDR1 SGHTA and CDR2 FQGNSA. The CDR3 covers 14 residues. V was pared by 3 bases and J by 4 bases, with 5 bases of the junction left unmatched. CDR3 nucleotides: TGTGCCAGCAGCTTGACCGGGACAGCCTATGGCTACACCTTC. This codes for CASSLTGTAYGYTF.

This sequence joins TRBV30 and TRBJ2-2; 7 bases are shared with TRBD1. The CDR3 extends over 14 amino acids. Germline lookup yields CDR1 GTSNPN and CDR2 SVGIG (reference sequence). Trimming at V came to 5 bases and at J to 6 bases, leaving 9 bases not matched to a gene. The CDR3: CAWATGLLSGELFF. As DNA, the CDR3 is TGTGCCTGGGCGACAGGGCTTTTATCCGGGGAGCTGTTTTTT.

The chain joins TRBV7-6 to TRBJ2-5; 8 bases line up with TRBD1. There are 18 residues in the CDR3. Germline V lookup: CDR1 SGHVS, CDR2 FNYEAQ. Trimming at V came to 5 bases and at J to 1 base, leaving 15 bases not matched to a gene. The CDR3 spells CASSPRRSSDRAQETQYF. Here the CDR3 DNA reads TGTGCCAGCAGCCCAAGGAGATCATCGGACAGGGCCCAAGAGACCCAGTACTTC.

CDR3 DNA sequence: TGTGCCAGCAGCTTGCGGGAGGGCCTCACCGGGGAGCTGTTTTTT. Encoded protein: CASSLREGLTGELFF. The V and J genes are TRBV11-2 and TRBJ2-2; the match to TRBD2 covers 9 bases. The germline CDR1 and CDR2 sequences are SGHAT and FQNNGV. The V gene end was trimmed by 3 bases and the J gene end by 4 bases; junction bases not matched to a gene: 3. The CDR3 contains 15 residues.

J is TRBJ2-5 and V is TRBV27; 8 nucleotides agree with TRBD1. Germline V gene lookup returns CDR1 MNHEY and CDR2 SMNVEV (reference sequence). The CDR3 has 15 amino acids. With 3 bases clipped from V and 5 bases from J, the junction kept 8 bases outside the gene matches. CDR3 in amino acids: CASSFSQGAMETQYF. The CDR3 coding sequence is TGTGCCAGCAGTTTCTCGCAGGGGGCGATGGAGACCCAGTACTTC.

The chain joins TRBV19 to TRBJ2-1; TRBD1 matches at 10 bases. V lost 2 bases, J lost 2 bases, and 3 bases stayed unmatched. Germline V gene lookup returns CDR1 LNHDA and CDR2 SQIVND (reference sequence). The CDR3 has 16 residues. In DNA, the CDR3 is TGTGCCAGTAGTATATTAGGACAGGGGGCCTACAATGAGCAGTTCTTC. This gives the protein CASSILGQGAYNEQFF.

The gene calls are TRBV28 and TRBJ1-2; no clear D. This CDR3 has 13 amino acids. Germline values: CDR1 MDHEN, CDR2 SYDVKM. V lost 3 bases and J lost 4, with 9 bases in between. The CDR3 sequence is CASSFNSLYGYTF. CDR3 DNA sequence: TGTGCCAGCAGTTTTAACAGCCTCTATGGCTACACCTTC.

This chain joins TRBV29-1 and TRBJ2-1; no clear D. The CDR3 runs 12 residues. V gave up 2 bases and J gave up 4 bases, with 6 bases separating them. Germline loops: CDR1 SQVTM, CDR2 ANQGSEA. This chain's CDR3 is CSVEIGYNEQFF. CDR3 nucleotide sequence: TGCAGCGTTGAAATCGGTTACAATGAGCAGTTCTTC.

This chain links TRBV25-1 with TRBJ1-1; tentative D call: TRBD1 (5 bases). Germline V gives CDR1 MGHDK, CDR2 SYGVNS. V lost 6 bases and J lost 5, with 13 bases in between. The length of the CDR3 is 13 residues. CDR3 nucleotides: TGTGCCAGCAGGACCGGGGGGAGGACTGAAGCTTTCTTT. Residues: CASRTGGRTEAFF.

This chain joins TRBV7-3 and TRBJ2-3; 8 positions match TRBD1. Germline loops: CDR1 SGHTA, CDR2 FQGTGA. The CDR3 spans 16 residues. The V gene end was trimmed by 6 bases and the J gene end by 0 bases; junction bases not matched to a gene: 8. CDR3: CASRPTGATSTDTQYF. The CDR3 DNA is TGTGCCAGCAGGCCGACAGGGGCAACTAGCACAGATACGCAGTATTTT. The full variable domain, its missing parts supplied by reference TRBV7-3 and TRBJ2-3, is GAGVSQTPSNKVTEKGKYVELRCDPISGHTALYWYRQSLGQGPEFLIYFQGTGAADDSGLPNDRFFAVRPEGSVSTLKIQRTERGDSAVYLCASRPTGATSTDTQYFGPGTRLTVL.

The chain carries TRBV19 and TRBJ1-2; D perhaps matches TRBD1 (6 bases). The CDR3 has 14 amino acids. Germline-derived CDR1 and CDR2 are LNHDA and SQIVND (reference sequence). V was shortened by 5 bases and J by 6 bases, with 16 bases between the two germline ends. The CDR3 protein is CASSLSGVQHGYTF. The CDR3 region has the DNA TGTGCCAGTAGTTTATCAGGGGTTCAGCATGGCTACACCTTC.

The genes are TRBV18 and TRBJ1-5; TRBD1 is a possible D gene (5 bases). Trimming took off 3 bases at V and 4 bases at J, with 13 bases between the two ends. The V gene's germline CDR1 is KGHSH and CDR2 LQKENI. This CDR3 spans 15 amino acids. CDR3 DNA sequence: TGTGCCAGCTCACCGGAAGGGGCAGCTAATCAGCCCCAGCATTTT. Translated: CASSPEGAANQPQHF.

The gene calls are TRBV4-1 and TRBJ2-1; TRBD2 matches at 10 bases. CDR3 size: 18 residues. Germline CDR1 reads MGHRA; CDR2 reads YSYEKL. With 1 base clipped from V and 4 bases from J, the junction kept 10 bases outside the gene matches. The CDR3 region has the DNA TGCGCCAGCAGCCAAGGATCCCCGAGCGGGAGGGGATACAATGAGCAGTTCTTC. This sequence encodes CASSQGSPSGRGYNEQFF.

The rearrangement uses TRBV28 and TRBJ2-5, with unresolved D. Germline V gene sequence: CDR1 MDHEN, CDR2 SYDVKM. CDR3 length: 14 residues. Trimming shortened V by 3 bases and J by 2 bases, and 10 bases separated the two germline ends. The CDR3 nucleotides read TGTGCCAGCAGTTTGCGATCTCGGCAAGAGACCCAGTACTTC. It codes for CASSLRSRQETQYF.

The chain recombines TRBV9 with TRBJ2-5; D possibly corresponds to TRBD2 (6 bases). This CDR3 is 16 amino acids long. V lost 0 bases to trimming and J lost 2 bases, with 14 bases between them. Germline loops: CDR1 SGDLS, CDR2 YYNGEE. The chain's CDR3 is CASSVGGRSGQETQYF. The CDR3 bases are TGTGCCAGCAGCGTAGGAGGGAGGTCGGGTCAAGAGACCCAGTACTTC.